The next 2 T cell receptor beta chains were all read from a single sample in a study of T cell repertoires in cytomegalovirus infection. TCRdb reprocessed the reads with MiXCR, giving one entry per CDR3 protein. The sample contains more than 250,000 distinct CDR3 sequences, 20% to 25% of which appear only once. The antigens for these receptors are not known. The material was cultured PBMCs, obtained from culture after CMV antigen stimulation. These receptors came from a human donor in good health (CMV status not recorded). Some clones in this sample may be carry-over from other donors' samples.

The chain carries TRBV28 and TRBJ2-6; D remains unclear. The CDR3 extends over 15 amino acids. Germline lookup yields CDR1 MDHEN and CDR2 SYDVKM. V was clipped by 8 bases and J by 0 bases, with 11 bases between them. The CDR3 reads CASAAPASGANVLTF. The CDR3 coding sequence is TGTGCCAGCGCGGCGCCCGCCTCTGGGGCCAACGTCCTGACTTTC. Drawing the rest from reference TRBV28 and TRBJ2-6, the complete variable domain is DVKVTQSSRYLVKRTGEKVFLECVQDMDHENMFWYRQDPGLGLRLIYFSYDVKMKEKGDIPEGYSVSREKKERFSLILESASTNQTSMYLCASAAPASGANVLTFGAGSRLTVL.

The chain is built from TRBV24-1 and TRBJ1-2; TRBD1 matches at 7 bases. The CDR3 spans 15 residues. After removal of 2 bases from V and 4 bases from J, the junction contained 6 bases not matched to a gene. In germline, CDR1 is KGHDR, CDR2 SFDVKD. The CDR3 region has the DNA TGTGCCACCAGTGATTGGTCGGGGACAGCCTATGGCTACACCTTC. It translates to CATSDWSGTAYGYTF.